The clone carrying this TCR beta chain was observed a few times. The sample comes from a study of regulatory T cells in long-lasting Graves disease. Germline-derived CDR1 and CDR2 are SEHNR and FQNEAQ (reference sequence). The CDR3 extends over 15 amino acids. V shed 8 bases, J shed 4 bases, and the junction held 8 bases outside the gene matches. This sample's time point: newly diagnosed GD, antithyroid drugs for less than 3 months. Making the TCR library involved RNA that had been extracted from PBMCs. Both iRepertoire HTBI primers and Arm-PCR of CDR3 regions were used to build the TCR beta libraries. Per the authors' pipeline: From all samples, identification returned 12 to 15 TRBJ and 60 to 80 TRBV segments. One entry per CDR3 protein results from TCRdb running MiXCR on the multiplex PCR reads. It is TCRdb's table, rather than the study itself, that gives the V and J calls and clone size. The sample shows 510,000 or so distinct CDR3 sequences, around 12% of them seen only once.

The sample was also reused in another study, on T cells in Graves' hyperthyroidism and ophthalmopathy. That paper notes: Hyperthyroidism of Graves' type that showed no ophthalmopathy progression within 18 months was stable.

The source material was peripheral blood mononuclear cells (PBMCs), sampled at new diagnosis, from a patient treated with antithyroid drugs. J is TRBJ1-5 and V is TRBV7-9; 10 positions agree with TRBD1. This TCR came from a woman aged 25 to 39 with Graves disease. CDR3 sequence reads: CASGSTGGANQPQHF. CDR3 sequence (DNA): TGTGCCAGCGGCTCGACAGGGGGCGCGAATCAGCCCCAGCATTTT.